The present entry profiles one TCR beta chain with its context. Its specificity is unknown. The sample originates from a study of T cell responses to AZD1222 COVID-19 vaccine. The study, taken as a whole, reports: Vaccine-associated CD4 TCRs spanned spike, dominant at 160-218 and 743-854. Reportedly, close to half of spike-specific TCRs are directed against unmutated variant regions.

Germline CDR1 and CDR2: SGHVS and FQNEAQ. CDR3 length equals 13 residues. The V gene lost 1 base and the J gene lost 8 bases, with 11 bases spanning the gap. Method: immunoSEQ multiplex PCR; TCRdb's copy keeps in-frame clones and lacks some. There are about 100,000 clones in the sample; about 86% occur only once, and about 16% lies in the top ten. V and J are TRBV7-8 and TRBJ1-2, with a weak D call TRBD1 (6 bases). The sample in question was peripheral blood, obtained on day 0 of AZD1222 vaccination. This sequence originates from an adult in good health. The CDR3 loop reads CASSLGGAQGYTF. The CDR3 DNA follows: TGTGCCAGCAGCTTAGGGGGGGCGCAAGGCTACACCTTC.